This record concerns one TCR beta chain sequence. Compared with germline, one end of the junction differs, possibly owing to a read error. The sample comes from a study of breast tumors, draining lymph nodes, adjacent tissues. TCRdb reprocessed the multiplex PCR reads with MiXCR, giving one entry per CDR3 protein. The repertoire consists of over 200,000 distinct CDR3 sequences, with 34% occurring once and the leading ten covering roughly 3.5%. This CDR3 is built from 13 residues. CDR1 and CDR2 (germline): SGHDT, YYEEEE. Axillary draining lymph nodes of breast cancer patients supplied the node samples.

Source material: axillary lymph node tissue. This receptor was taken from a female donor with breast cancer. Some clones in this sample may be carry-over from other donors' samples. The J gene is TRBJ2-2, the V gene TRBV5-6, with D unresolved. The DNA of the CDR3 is TGTGCCAGCGGCTTCGGGCGCACCGGGGAGCTGTTTTTT. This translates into CASGFGRTGELFF.